The 21 T cell receptor beta chains in this list originate from one sample, sequenced in a study of post-analysis software for immune sequencing data. Study-level findings and limits: Four to six TRBV segments (TRBV5-6, TRBV5-1 and TRBV20-1 among them) occurred more frequently in patients than in controls.

Prepared TCR beta cDNA libraries contained unique molecular identifiers. MiXCR, run by TCRdb on the PCR reads, gives a single entry per CDR3 protein. The repertoire consists of about 460,000 distinct CDR3 sequences, with nearly 45% occurring once and the leading ten covering about 12%. Antigen specificity for these receptors is unknown. Source material: blood. The origin of the receptors is a girl aged 5-17 years with multiple sclerosis.

A few counts support this clonotype. Relative to the germline gene, one junction end is altered; a read error may explain this. The genes are TRBV7-7 and TRBJ2-5; D is uncertain. Germline V lookup: CDR1 SSHAT, CDR2 FNYEAQ (reference sequence). The CDR3 loop spans 15 amino acids. The CDR3 is CASSFNRASQETQYF. The CDR3, as DNA: TGTGCTAGCAGCTTCAACCGGGCCTCCCAAGAGACCCAGTACTTC.

This clonotype was counted between two and nine times. The chain is built from TRBV4-1 and TRBJ2-7; D perhaps matches TRBD1 (6 bases). Trimming cost V 4 bases and J 2 bases, with 21 bases left between them. This CDR3 is 17 amino acids long. Germline V lookup: CDR1 MGHRA, CDR2 YSYEKL. The DNA for the CDR3 is TGCGCCAGCAGCCTGGATCGGGACACTGGGTCAACCTACGAGCAGTACTTC. It codes for CASSLDRDTGSTYEQYF.

J is TRBJ2-5 and V is TRBV27, with TRBD2 matching 9 bases. With the DNA end fitting TRBJ2-7 better, the J assignment may be wrong. Germline V gives CDR1 MNHEY, CDR2 SMNVEV (reference sequence). The CDR3 length is 13 residues. CDR3 loop: CASSGGTSSEQYF. The CDR3 DNA reads TGTGCCAGCAGCGGCGGGACTAGCAGCGAGCAGTACTTC.

This clonotype was counted a few times. The J gene is TRBJ2-5, the V gene TRBV6-5; 10 bases fit TRBD2. The J call may be wrong; the DNA end is better matched by TRBJ2-7. This CDR3 is 16 amino acids long. Germline CDR1 reads MNHEY; CDR2 reads SVGAGI. The CDR3 spells CASKTSGRATTYEQYF. The CDR3 DNA sequence: TGTGCCAGCAAGACGAGCGGGAGGGCTACAACCTACGAGCAGTACTTC.

The rearrangement links TRBV7-9 to TRBJ1-2; D uncertain. Trimming cost V 3 bases and J 8 bases, with 13 bases left between them. This CDR3 contains 13 residues. Per the germline V gene, CDR1 is SEHNR and CDR2 is FQNEAQ (reference sequence). The CDR3 loop reads CASSFSEVGGYTF. For the CDR3, the DNA is TGTGCCAGCAGCTTTTCCGAGGTTGGCGGCTACACCTTC.

The rearrangement joins TRBV6-5 to TRBJ1-2, with D possibly matching TRBD1 (6 bases). In germline, CDR1 is MNHEY, CDR2 SVGAGI. The V end was cut by 2 bases, the J end by 8 bases, with 15 bases between. CDR3 size: 14 residues. CDR3 protein: CASSYGGATIGYTF. The CDR3 DNA follows: TGTGCCAGCAGTTACGGGGGGGCCACCATAGGCTACACCTTC.

V and J are TRBV20-1 and TRBJ2-7; TRBD2 matches at 10 bases. The junction had 7 bases not matched to a gene; V was cut back by 2 bases and J by 6 bases. This CDR3 has 14 residues. CDR1 is DFQATT and CDR2 is SNEGSKA in the germline V gene (reference sequence). The CDR3 DNA follows: TGCAGTGCTAGATCAGCGGGAGGGCCGGTCGAGCAGTACTTC. Protein sequence: CSARSAGGPVEQYF.

Concerning this clonotype itself: At one end, the junction sequence differs from germline, possibly due to a read error. The J gene is TRBJ2-6, the V gene TRBV29-1, with D tentatively TRBD1 (5 bases). CDR3 length: 17 residues. Per the germline V gene, CDR1 is SQVTM and CDR2 is ANQGSEA. The CDR3 loop is CSVEVGRAHSGANVRTF. The CDR3 DNA sequence: TGCAGCGTTGAAGTCGGAAGGGCCCACTCTGGGGCCAACGTCCGGACTTTC.

This sequence joins TRBV5-1 and TRBJ2-3, with D maybe TRBD2 (6 bases). The V end lost 7 bases, the J end lost 2 bases, and 8 bases lay between the germline ends. Germline values: CDR1 SGHRS, CDR2 YFSETQ. The CDR3 contains 12 residues. CDR3 DNA sequence: TGCGCCAGCCGGGAGTACACAGATACGCAGTATTTT. It translates to CASREYTDTQYF.

This clonotype was seen a handful of times. The chain uses TRBV10-3 and TRBJ1-5; the D is unclear. The germline V and J ends were trimmed by 2 bases and 0 bases, with 5 bases remaining between them. The germline V gene encodes CDR1 ENHRY and CDR2 SYGVKD. The CDR3 spans 14 residues. DNA of the CDR3: TGTGCCATCAGTGAGGAGTATAGCAATCAGCCCCAGCATTTT. Protein product: CAISEEYSNQPQHF.

The rearrangement links TRBV6-2 or TRBV6-3 to TRBJ2-7, with a tentative D call TRBD2 (5 bases). Per the germline V gene, CDR1 is MNHEY and CDR2 is SVGEGT. Trimming cost V 2 bases and J 2 bases, with 13 bases left between them. The CDR3 covers 15 residues. CDR3 region: CASSYVRGVAYEQYF. In nucleotides, the CDR3 is TGTGCCAGCAGTTACGTTCGGGGAGTCGCCTACGAGCAGTACTTC.

This chain connects TRBV4-3 to TRBJ2-1; D possibly corresponds to TRBD2 (6 bases). Germline loops: CDR1 LGHNA, CDR2 YSLEER. The CDR3 loop spans 17 amino acids. V gave up 3 bases and J gave up 6 bases, with 21 bases separating them. In nucleotides, the CDR3 is TGCGCCAGCAGCCATCTCTCCGGGACTCTTATCTCCAATGAGCAGTTCTTC. This gives the protein CASSHLSGTLISNEQFF.

This clonotype showed up just a few times. The chain is built from TRBV29-1 and TRBJ2-7; 7 positions agree with TRBD1. This CDR3 is 14 amino acids long. With V trimmed by 4 bases and J by 5 bases, 11 bases remained unmatched. The germline gives CDR1 SQVTM, CDR2 ANQGSEA. The CDR3 nucleotides are TGCAGCGTTGGCGGCTCCACAGGGGTGAACGAGCAGTACTTC. Protein: CSVGGSTGVNEQYF.

This clonotype was counted a few times. V is TRBV5-1 and J is TRBJ1-2; a possible D gene is TRBD1 (5 bases). The V and J ends lost 0 bases and 6 bases respectively, with 9 bases between them. This CDR3 has 13 residues. Germline CDR1 is SGHRS and CDR2 is YFSETQ. CDR3 loop: CASSLGREDGYTF. The CDR3 nucleotides read TGCGCCAGCAGCTTGGGCAGGGAGGATGGCTACACCTTC.

Turning to this clonotype: A much larger clonotype is one base distant, so this may be a read error. The chain uses TRBV12-3 or TRBV12-4 and TRBJ2-1; tentative D call: TRBD1 (5 bases). This CDR3 comprises 15 residues. Trimming took 7 bases from V and 8 from J, leaving 21 bases between them. The DNA for the CDR3 is TGTGCCAGCACCCTGGGGCTATCGGAAGGGGATGAGCAGTTCTTC. Translated, it gives CASTLGLSEGDEQFF.

This clonotype was picked up a small number of times. The rearrangement links TRBV5-1 to TRBJ2-7; the match to TRBD2 covers 7 bases. The CDR3 covers 16 residues. Germline loops: CDR1 SGHRS, CDR2 YFSETQ. J gave up 2 bases and V 4 bases, and 12 bases lay outside the gene matches. CDR3 nucleotide sequence: TGCGCCAGCAGCAGGGAGGGACGGCCTATCCCCTACGAGCAGTACTTC. Its protein product is CASSREGRPIPYEQYF.

The V and J genes are TRBV5-1 and TRBJ1-5; D gene uncertain. CDR3 length: 15 amino acids. Germline V gene data show CDR1 as SGHRS and CDR2 as YFSETQ. V was clipped by 0 bases and J by 3 bases, with 10 bases between them. CDR3 coding DNA: TGCGCCAGCAGCTTGGAGTCCGGGAACAATCAGCCCCAGCATTTT. This sequence encodes CASSLESGNNQPQHF.

This clonotype was detected only a few times. This chain links TRBV27 with TRBJ1-6; 12 nucleotides agree with TRBD1. This CDR3 comprises 19 residues. The J segment lost 7 bases and the V segment lost 3 bases, leaving 13 bases of the junction unmatched. CDR1 is MNHEY, CDR2 SMNVEV, per germline (reference sequence). As DNA, the CDR3 is TGTGCCAGCAGTTTGATAGGGACAGGGGGCTACGCGGGAAATTCACCCCTCCACTTT. Its translation is CASSLIGTGGYAGNSPLHF.

The sample holds a few counts of this clonotype. The CDR3 protein is CSARTGRQPQHF. CDR3 DNA: TGCAGTGCTCGGACAGGGAGGCAGCCCCAGCATTTT. V usage is TRBV20-1 and J usage is TRBJ1-5; 8 nucleotides match TRBD1. V lost 5 bases and J lost 7; bases outside the gene matches: 4. The CDR3 is 12 residues long. Germline lookup yields CDR1 DFQATT and CDR2 SNEGSKA (reference sequence).

J is TRBJ2-7 and V is TRBV6-1, with 9 bases identical to TRBD2. CDR3 length equals 16 residues. Germline loops: CDR1 MNHNS, CDR2 SASEGT. The V and J ends lost 1 base and 0 bases, in that order; junction bases with no gene match: 4. CDR3 sequence: CASSEETSGYSYEQYF. The CDR3 DNA is TGTGCCAGCAGTGAAGAAACTAGCGGGTACTCCTACGAGCAGTACTTC.

The chain combines TRBV7-2 with TRBJ2-1; 10 bases agree with TRBD1. Germline V gene lookup returns CDR1 SGHTA and CDR2 FQGNSA. The CDR3 totals 15 residues. Trimming cost V 5 bases and J 6 bases; bases outside gene matches: 7. CDR3: CASSGARDRGNEQFF. In nucleotides, the CDR3 is TGTGCCAGCAGCGGCGCCCGGGACAGGGGCAATGAGCAGTTCTTC.